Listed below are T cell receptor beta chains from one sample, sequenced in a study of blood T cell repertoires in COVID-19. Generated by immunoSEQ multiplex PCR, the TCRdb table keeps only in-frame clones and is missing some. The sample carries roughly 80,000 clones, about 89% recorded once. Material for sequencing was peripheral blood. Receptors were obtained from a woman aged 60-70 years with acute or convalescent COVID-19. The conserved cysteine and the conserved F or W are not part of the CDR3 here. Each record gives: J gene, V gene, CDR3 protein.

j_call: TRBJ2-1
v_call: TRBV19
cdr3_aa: ASSIKAGVGNEQF

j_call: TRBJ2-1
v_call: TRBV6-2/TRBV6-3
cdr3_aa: ASSQTSSHIDDEQF

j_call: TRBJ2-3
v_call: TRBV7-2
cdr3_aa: ASSFFFGRGTYSTDTQY

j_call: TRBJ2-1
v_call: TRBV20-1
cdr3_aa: SASRGGRGSEQF

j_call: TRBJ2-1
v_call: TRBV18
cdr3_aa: ASSPTGPANYNEQF

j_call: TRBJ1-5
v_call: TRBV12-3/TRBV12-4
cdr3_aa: ASSLAGLVAQH

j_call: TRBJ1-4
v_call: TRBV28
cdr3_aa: ASTGEPNEKLF

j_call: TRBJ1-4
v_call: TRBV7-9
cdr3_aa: ASSIHRDNHEKLF

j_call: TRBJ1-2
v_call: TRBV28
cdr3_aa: ASVRDRVLDGYT

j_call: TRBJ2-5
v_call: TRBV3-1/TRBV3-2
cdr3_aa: ASSQREYETQY

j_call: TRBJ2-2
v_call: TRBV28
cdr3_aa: ASRGANTGELF

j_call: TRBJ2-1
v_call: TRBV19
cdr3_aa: ASSPGAGGGNEQF

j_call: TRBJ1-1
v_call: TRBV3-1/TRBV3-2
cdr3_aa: ASRRGQGGPNTEAF

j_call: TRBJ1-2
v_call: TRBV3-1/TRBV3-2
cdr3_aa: ASSQEEGPQTGYT

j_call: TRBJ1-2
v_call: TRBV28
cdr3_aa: ASSLQGATNYGYT

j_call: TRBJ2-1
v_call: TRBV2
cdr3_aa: ASSELAGGNNEQF

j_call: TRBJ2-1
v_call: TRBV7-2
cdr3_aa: ASSFSSGGYNEQF

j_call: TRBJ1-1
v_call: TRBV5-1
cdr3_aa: ASSILGQGAFGTEAF

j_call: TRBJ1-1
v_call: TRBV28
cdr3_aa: ASSLIGGNTEAF

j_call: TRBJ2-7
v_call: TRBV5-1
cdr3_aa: ASSLEDRGVQY